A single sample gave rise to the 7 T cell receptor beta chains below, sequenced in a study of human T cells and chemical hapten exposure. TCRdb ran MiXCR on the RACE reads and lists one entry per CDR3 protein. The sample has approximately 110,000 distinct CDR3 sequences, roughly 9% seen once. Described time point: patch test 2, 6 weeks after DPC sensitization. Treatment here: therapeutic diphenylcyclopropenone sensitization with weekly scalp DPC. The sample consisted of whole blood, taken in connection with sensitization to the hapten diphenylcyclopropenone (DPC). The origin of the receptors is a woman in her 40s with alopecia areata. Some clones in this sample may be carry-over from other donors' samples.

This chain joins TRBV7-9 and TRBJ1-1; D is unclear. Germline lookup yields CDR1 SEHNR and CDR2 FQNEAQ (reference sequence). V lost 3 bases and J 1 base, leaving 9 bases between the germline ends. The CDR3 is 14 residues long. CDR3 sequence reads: CASSFVMKNTEAFF. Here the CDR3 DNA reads TGTGCCAGCAGCTTTGTGATGAAGAACACTGAAGCTTTCTTT.

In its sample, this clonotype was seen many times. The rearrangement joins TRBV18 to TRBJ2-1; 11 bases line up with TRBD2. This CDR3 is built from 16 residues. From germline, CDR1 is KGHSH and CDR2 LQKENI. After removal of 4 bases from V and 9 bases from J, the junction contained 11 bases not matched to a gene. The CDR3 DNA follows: TGTGCCAGCTCACGTGAGACTAGCGGGACCCTCACTGAGCAGTTCTTC. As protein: CASSRETSGTLTEQFF.

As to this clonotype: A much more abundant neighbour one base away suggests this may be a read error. CDR3 in DNA: TGTGCCAGCAGTCCCCCGGGCCAGGGAAAACAAAACAATCAGTACTTC. Encoded protein: CASSPPGQGKQNNQYF. The chain joins TRBV28 to TRBJ2-4; D possibly corresponds to TRBD1 (5 bases). CDR3 length: 16 residues. Per germline, CDR1 MDHEN and CDR2 SYDVKM.

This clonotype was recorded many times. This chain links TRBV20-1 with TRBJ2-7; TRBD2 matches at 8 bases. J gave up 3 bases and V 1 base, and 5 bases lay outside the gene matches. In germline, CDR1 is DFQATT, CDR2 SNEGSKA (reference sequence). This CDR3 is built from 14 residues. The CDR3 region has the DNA TGCAGTGCTAGAGCCGGGGGGGGCAACTACGAGCAGTACTTC. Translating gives CSARAGGGNYEQYF.

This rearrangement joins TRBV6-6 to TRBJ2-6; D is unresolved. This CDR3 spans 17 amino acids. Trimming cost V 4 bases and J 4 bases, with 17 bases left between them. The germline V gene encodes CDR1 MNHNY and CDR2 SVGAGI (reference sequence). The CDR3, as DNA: TGTGCCAGCAGTTCCTCGCTTTCCGGGCTCGGGGCCAACGTCCTGACTTTC. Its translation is CASSSSLSGLGANVLTF.

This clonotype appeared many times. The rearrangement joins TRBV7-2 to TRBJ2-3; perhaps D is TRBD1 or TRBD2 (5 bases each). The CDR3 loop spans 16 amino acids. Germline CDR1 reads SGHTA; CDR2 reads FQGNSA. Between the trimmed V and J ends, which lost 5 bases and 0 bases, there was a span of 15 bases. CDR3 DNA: TGTGCCAGCAGCCGACTTTTGGGACCGAGCACAGATACGCAGTATTTT. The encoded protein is CASSRLLGPSTDTQYF.

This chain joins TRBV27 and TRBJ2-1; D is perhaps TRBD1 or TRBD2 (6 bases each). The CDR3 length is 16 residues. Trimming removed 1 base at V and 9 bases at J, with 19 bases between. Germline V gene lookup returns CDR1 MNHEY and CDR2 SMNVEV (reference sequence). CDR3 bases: TGTGCCAGCAGTTTATATGGGACAACCAAAGCGGGTGAGCAGTTCTTC. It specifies CASSLYGTTKAGEQFF.